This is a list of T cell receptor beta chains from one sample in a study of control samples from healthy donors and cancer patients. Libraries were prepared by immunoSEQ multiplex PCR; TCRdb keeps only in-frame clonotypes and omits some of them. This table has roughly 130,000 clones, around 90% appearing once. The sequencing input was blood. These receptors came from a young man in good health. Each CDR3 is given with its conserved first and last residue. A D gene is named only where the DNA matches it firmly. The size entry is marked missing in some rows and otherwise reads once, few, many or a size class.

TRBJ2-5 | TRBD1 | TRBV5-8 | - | TGTGCCAGCAGCTCCTCGACCGGGACAGGACAAGAGACCCAGTACTTC | CASSSSTGTGQETQYF
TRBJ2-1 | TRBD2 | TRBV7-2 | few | TGTGCCAGCAGCTCTCCGGGACTAGCGGGAGTAGGGTCCTACAATGAGCAGTTCTTC | CASSSPGLAGVGSYNEQFF
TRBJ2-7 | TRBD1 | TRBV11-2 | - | TGTGCCAGCAGCCCGCCACCGGGACAGGGGAGCCACGAGCAGTACTTC | CASSPPPGQGSHEQYF
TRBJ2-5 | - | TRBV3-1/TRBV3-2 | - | TGTGCCAGCAGCCGACACCTAGAGACCCAGTACTTC | CASSRHLETQYF
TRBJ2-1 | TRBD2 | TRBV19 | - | TGTGCCAGGGGACTAGCGGGGGGGATCGCCTACAATGAGCAGTTCTTC | CARGLAGGIAYNEQFF
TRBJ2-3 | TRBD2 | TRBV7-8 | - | TGTGCCACCGGGAGGGCCCGAACAGATACGCAGTATTTT | CATGRARTDTQYF
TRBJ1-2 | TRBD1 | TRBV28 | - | TGTGCCAGCAGCCCAAGGACAGGGGGAAACTATGGCTACACCTTC | CASSPRTGGNYGYTF
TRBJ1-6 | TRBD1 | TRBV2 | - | TGTGCCAGCAAATCACAGGGGTCGCGAGGACTCGCACCCCTCCACTTT | CASKSQGSRGLAPLHF
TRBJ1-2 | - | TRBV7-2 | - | TGTGCCAGCAGCTTAGTAGGGGAGAGGGGCTACACCTTC | CASSLVGERGYTF
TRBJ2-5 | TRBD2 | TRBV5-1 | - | TGCGCCAGTGGGACTAGCGGGAGTGTCGAGACCCAGTACTTC | CASGTSGSVETQYF
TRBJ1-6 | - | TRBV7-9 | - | TGTGCCAGCAAGTTCGGAGAGAATTCACCCCTCCACTTT | CASKFGENSPLHF
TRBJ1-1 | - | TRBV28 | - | TGTGCCAGCAGTTTCATGAACACTGAAGCTTTCTTT | CASSFMNTEAFF
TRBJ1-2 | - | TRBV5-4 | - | TGTGCCAGCAGCTCACAACAGGGCTATGGCTACACCTTC | CASSSQQGYGYTF
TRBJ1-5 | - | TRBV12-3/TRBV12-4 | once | TGTGCCAGCACCATACAGGTTAATCAGCCCCAGCATTTT | CASTIQVNQPQHF
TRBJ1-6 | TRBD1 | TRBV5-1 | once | TGCGCCAGCAGCCTTGGGGTGATGTGGGACAGGGAATCACCCCTCCACTTT | CASSLGVMWDRESPLHF
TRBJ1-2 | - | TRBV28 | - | TGTGCCAGCAGTTTGGGGGACTATGGCTACACCTTC | CASSLGDYGYTF
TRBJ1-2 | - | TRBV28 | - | TGTGCCAGCAGTTCCAAGGACACCGACTTTTTCTATGGCTACACCTTC | CASSSKDTDFFYGYTF
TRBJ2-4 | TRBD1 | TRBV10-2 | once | TGCGCCAGCAGACGGGACAGGGGGCCTCCCGCCAAAAACATTCAGTACTTC | CASRRDRGPPAKNIQYF
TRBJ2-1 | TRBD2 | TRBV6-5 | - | TGTGCCAGCAGTACACTGGGGACTAGCGGACCCGAGCAGTTCTTC | CASSTLGTSGPEQFF
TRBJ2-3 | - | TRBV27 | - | TGTGCCAGCAGTTTCTCGGTAGATACGCAGTATTTT | CASSFSVDTQYF
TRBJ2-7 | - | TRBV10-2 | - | TGCGCCAGCAGTCCTGACAGGGAGGCCTACGAGCAGTACTTC | CASSPDREAYEQYF
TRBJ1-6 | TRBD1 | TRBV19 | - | TGTGCCAGTAGTATACCGGGACAGTTCCGGCCCCTCCACTTT | CASSIPGQFRPLHF
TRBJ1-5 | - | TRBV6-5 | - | TGTGCCAGCAGTTGGGAGGGGAATAGCAATCAGCCCCAGCATTTT | CASSWEGNSNQPQHF
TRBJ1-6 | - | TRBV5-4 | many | TGTGCCAGCAGCCCCGGGACGCTGAACCATTCACCCCTCCACTTT | CASSPGTLNHSPLHF
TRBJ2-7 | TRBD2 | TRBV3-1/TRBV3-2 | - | TGTGCCAGCAGCCCCGGGACTAGCGGGGGCCCCTACGAGCAGTACTTC | CASSPGTSGGPYEQYF
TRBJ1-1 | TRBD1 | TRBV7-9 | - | TGTGCCAGCAGCCGGGATGACAGGGTGGCGAACACTGAAGCTTTCTTT | CASSRDDRVANTEAFF
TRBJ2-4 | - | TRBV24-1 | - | TGTGCCACCAGTGATTTCGGGGGCATTCAGTACTTC | CATSDFGGIQYF
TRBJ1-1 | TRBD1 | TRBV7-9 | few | TGTGCCAGCAGCGTACAGGGGACGAACACTGAAGCTTTCTTT | CASSVQGTNTEAFF
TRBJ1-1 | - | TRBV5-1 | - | TGCGCCAGCAGCTCCGGGACGGGGAACACTGAAGCTTTCTTT | CASSSGTGNTEAFF
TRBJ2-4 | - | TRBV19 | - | TGTGCCAGCCAAAACAGTCTACACGACCAAAACATTCAGTACTTC | CASQNSLHDQNIQYF
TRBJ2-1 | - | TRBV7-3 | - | TGTGCCAGCAGCGACCGGGACTCCTCCTACAATGAGCAGTTCTTC | CASSDRDSSYNEQFF
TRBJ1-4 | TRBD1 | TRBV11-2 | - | TGTGCCAGCAGCTCTTCAACAGGGGTTGGTGAAAAACTGTTTTTT | CASSSSTGVGEKLFF
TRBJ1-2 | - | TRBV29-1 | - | TGCAGCGTTGATAACGGGGACTATGGCTACACCTTC | CSVDNGDYGYTF
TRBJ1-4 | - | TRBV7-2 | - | TGTGCCAGCAGCCCAGAGACCTTTGCAACTAATGAAAAACTGTTTTTT | CASSPETFATNEKLFF
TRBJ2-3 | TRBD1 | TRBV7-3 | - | TGTGCCAGCAGCTTGACAGGGGTGGGAGATACGCAGTATTTT | CASSLTGVGDTQYF
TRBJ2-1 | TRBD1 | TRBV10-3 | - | TGTGCCATCAGCAGGGGGGCAGCGGACAGGGTAAATGAGCAGTTCTTC | CAISRGAADRVNEQFF
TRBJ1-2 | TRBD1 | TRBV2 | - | TGTGCCAGCAGTGGAGGGGACAGGTACGATGGCTACACCTTC | CASSGGDRYDGYTF
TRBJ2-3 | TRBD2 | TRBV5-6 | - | TGTGCCAGCAGCTTGGGGTCTAGCGGGCTAAGCACAGATACGCAGTATTTT | CASSLGSSGLSTDTQYF
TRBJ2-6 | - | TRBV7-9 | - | TGTGCCAGCAGCTCCGAAGCGGGACAGGCAGTGACGGGGGCCAACGTCCTGACTTTC | CASSSEAGQAVTGANVLTF
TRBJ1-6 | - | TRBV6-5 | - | TGTGCCAGCAGTTACTCCCCGGGCGGCCCTAATTCACCCCTCCACTTT | CASSYSPGGPNSPLHF
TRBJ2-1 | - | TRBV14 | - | TGTGCCAGCAGCCAAGCCGGCGCAGGGGTGGATATCTCCTACAATGAGCAGTTCTTC | CASSQAGAGVDISYNEQFF
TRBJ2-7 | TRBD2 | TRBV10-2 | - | TGCGCCAGCAGGGGGACTAGCGGGTCGGGCGAGCAGTACTTC | CASRGTSGSGEQYF
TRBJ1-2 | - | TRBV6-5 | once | TGTGCCAGCAGTTACTCGGTGGGGGCTCGAGGCTACACCTTC | CASSYSVGARGYTF
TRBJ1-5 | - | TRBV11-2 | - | TGTGCCAGCAGCTTAGATCGGACGGTGGCCGGGGGTGGCAATCAGCCCCAGCATTTT | CASSLDRTVAGGGNQPQHF